Below, 3 T cell receptor beta chains from the same sample are listed, as sequenced in a study of blood T cell repertoires in COVID-19. Only in-frame clones appear in the TCRdb table, and some are missing; sequencing was by immunoSEQ multiplex PCR. Of a few hundred thousand clones in the sample, roughly 87% were seen once. Source material: PBMCs or T cells enriched from blood (not recorded which). The source is a woman aged 25 to 39 who had recovered from COVID-19.

The genes are TRBV12-5 and TRBJ1-5, with 10 bases fitting TRBD1. The V gene's germline CDR1 is LGHNT and CDR2 FRNRAP. The trim removed 6 bases at V and 4 bases at J, leaving 6 bases unmatched. The CDR3 totals 15 residues. CDR3 in amino acids: CASGPDRGRNQPQHF. The DNA for the CDR3 is TGTGCTAGTGGACCAGACAGGGGGCGAAATCAGCCCCAGCATTTT.

The chain uses TRBV27 and TRBJ2-3, with D perhaps matching TRBD1 (6 bases). V lost 5 bases and J 1 base, leaving 16 bases between the germline ends. CDR3 length equals 16 residues. In germline, CDR1 is MNHEY, CDR2 SMNVEV (reference sequence). CDR3 sequence (DNA): TGTGCCAGCAGTCTTACAGGGAGTTTGGGCACAGATACGCAGTATTTT. Protein sequence: CASSLTGSLGTDTQYF.

The chain joins TRBV28 to TRBJ2-5, with TRBD1 as a possible D gene (6 bases). Per the germline V gene, CDR1 is MDHEN and CDR2 is SYDVKM. The length of the CDR3 is 15 residues. Between the trimmed V and J ends, which lost 10 bases and 5 bases, there was a span of 23 bases. The CDR3 is CATNDRTAIGETQYF. In DNA form, the CDR3 reads TGTGCCACCAACGACAGGACGGCAATTGGCGAGACCCAGTACTTC.